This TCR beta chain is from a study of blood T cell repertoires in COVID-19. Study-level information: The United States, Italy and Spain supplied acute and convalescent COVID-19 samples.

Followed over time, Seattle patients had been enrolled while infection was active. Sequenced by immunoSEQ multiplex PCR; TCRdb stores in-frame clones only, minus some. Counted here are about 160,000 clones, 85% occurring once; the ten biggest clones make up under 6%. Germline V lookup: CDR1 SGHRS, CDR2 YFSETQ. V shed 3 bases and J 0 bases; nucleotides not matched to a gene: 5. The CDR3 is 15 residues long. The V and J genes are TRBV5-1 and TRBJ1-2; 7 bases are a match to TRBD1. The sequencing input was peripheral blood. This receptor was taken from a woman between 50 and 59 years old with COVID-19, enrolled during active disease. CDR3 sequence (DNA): TGCGCCAGCAGCTCTCAGGGGGAAGCTAACTATGGCTACACCTTC. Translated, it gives CASSSQGEANYGYTF. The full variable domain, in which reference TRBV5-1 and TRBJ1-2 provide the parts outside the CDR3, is KAGVTQTPRYLIKTRGQQVTLSCSPISGHRSVSWYQQTPGQGLQFLFEYFSETQRNKGNFPGRFSGRQFSNSRSEMNVSTLELGDSALYLCASSSQGEANYGYTFGSGTRLTVV.